The rows below give T cell receptor beta chains drawn from one sample of a study of post-analysis software for immune sequencing data. TCRdb reprocessed the PCR reads with MiXCR, giving one entry per CDR3 protein. This table holds hundreds of thousands of distinct CDR3 sequences, 55% to 60% found once. The sequenced sample was blood. All receptors come from a girl aged 2 to 9 with multiple sclerosis. Both conserved end residues are part of each CDR3. Fields, in order: J gene, clone size, V gene, D gene, CDR3 DNA, CDR3 protein. A D gene is named only where the DNA matches it firmly. The size of a clone is reported for some rows only, either as once, few or many, or as a class for expanded clones.

TRBJ2-1 | few | TRBV14 | . | TGTGCCAGCAGCCAAGTCCGGGGAGGATCCTACAATGAGCAGTTCTTC | CASSQVRGGSYNEQFF
TRBJ2-5 | . | TRBV6-2/TRBV6-3 | TRBD1 | TGTGCCAGCAGTTACTCGAGAAGGGGGCCAGGGGATAAAGAGACCCAGTACTTC | CASSYSRRGPGDKETQYF
TRBJ2-1 | few | TRBV5-1 | . | TGCGCCAGCAGCCTGCTGGGCGGTGGGGTTTACAATGAGCAGTTCTTC | CASSLLGGGVYNEQFF
TRBJ2-2 | . | TRBV20-1 | . | TGCAGTGCTAGACTGCCGAACACCGGGGAGCTGTTTTTT | CSARLPNTGELFF
TRBJ2-3 | . | TRBV2 | . | TGTGCCAGCTCTCACAGGGTAGGAGCAGATACGCAGTATTTT | CASSHRVGADTQYF
TRBJ1-1 | once | TRBV5-1 | TRBD1 | TGCGCCAGCAGCTGGGACGGGACAGGGGGTAGAGCTTTCTTT | CASSWDGTGGRAFF
TRBJ2-6 | once | TRBV29-1 | TRBD1 | TGCAGCGTTGCAGGACAGGCGACCACCTCTGGGGCCAACGTCCTGACTTTC | CSVAGQATTSGANVLTF
TRBJ2-3 | . | TRBV12-3/TRBV12-4 | TRBD2 | TGTGCCAGCAGGCGGACTAGCGGTACAGATACGCAGTATTTT | CASRRTSGTDTQYF
TRBJ2-1 | . | TRBV10-3 | . | TGTGCCATCAGTGAGTCGATGGGTAAGACAGGCCGAAATGAGCAGTTCTTC | CAISESMGKTGRNEQFF
TRBJ2-1 | . | TRBV9 | TRBD2 | TGTGCCAGCAGCGTAGTCGGGCTAGCGGGAGTAAATGAGCAGTTCTTC | CASSVVGLAGVNEQFF
TRBJ1-2 | few | TRBV6-6 | . | TGTGCCAGCAGTTACCGGGCGTATGGCTACACCTTC | CASSYRAYGYTF
TRBJ2-1 | . | TRBV29-1 | . | TGCAGCGTTGAAAAGCCAGGGAGGAATGAGCAGTTCTTC | CSVEKPGRNEQFF
TRBJ2-7 | once | TRBV18 | TRBD1 | TGTGCCAGCTCACTAGGAATGACAGGGGTCACCTACGAGCAGTACTTC | CASSLGMTGVTYEQYF
TRBJ1-6 | . | TRBV7-2 | . | TGTGCCAGCAGCCCCGGGTATCCTGGTTCACCCCTCCACTTT | CASSPGYPGSPLHF
TRBJ2-1 | . | TRBV5-1 | TRBD1 | TGCGCCAGCAGCTCGCGGACAGGGAGGAAAGAGGGTGAGCAGTTCTTC | CASSSRTGRKEGEQFF
TRBJ1-2 | . | TRBV29-1 | TRBD1 | TGCAGCGTCTTGGACAGGGCTAACTATGGCTACACCTTC | CSVLDRANYGYTF
TRBJ2-3 | . | TRBV10-3 | TRBD1 | TGTGCCACCCGAGAGAGGACAGGGGAGGGAGATACGCAGTATTTT | CATRERTGEGDTQYF